These 24 T cell receptor beta chains were sequenced from one sample in a study of response to subunit inactivated influenza vaccine. In TCRdb, the RT-PCR reads were re-called with MiXCR into one record per CDR3 protein. The repertoire holds about 570,000 distinct CDR3 sequences, with about 11% as singletons. This sample was also put to use in a study of T cells expressing NK-cell markers. Per that study: The authors made TCR beta cDNA libraries by 5'RACE template switching. This switching added a universal primer site and UMIs.

The sequencing used PBMCs from blood, collected on the day of vaccination. The receptors shown here come from a man aged 45-60 years who received an inactivated influenza vaccine.

The V and J genes are TRBV20-1 and TRBJ2-1; TRBD1 might be the D (5 bases). Trimming stripped 6 bases from V and 2 bases from J, with 14 bases between. Germline CDR1 is DFQATT and CDR2 is SNEGSKA (reference sequence). CDR3 length equals 14 residues. CDR3 region: CSAVRQGPYNEQFF. The CDR3 bases are TGCAGTGCCGTCCGGCAGGGCCCCTACAATGAGCAGTTCTTC.

This clonotype was seen a few times. The CDR3 spells CASSWKEAGEGSRETQYF. The CDR3 nucleotides are TGTGCCAGCAGCTGGAAGGAGGCTGGGGAAGGATCAAGGGAGACCCAGTACTTC. V usage is TRBV11-1 and J usage is TRBJ2-5; tentative D call: TRBD2 (5 bases). CDR3 length: 18 residues. Trimming cost V 4 bases and J 5 bases, with 26 bases left between them. Germline V gene data show CDR1 as SGHAT and CDR2 as FQDESV (reference sequence).

This clonotype has at least ten counts. The V and J genes are TRBV7-2 and TRBJ2-7; 9 bases line up with TRBD2. Unmatched junction bases numbered 7, after V lost 5 bases and J lost 5 bases. CDR3 length: 14 amino acids. The germline CDR1 and CDR2 sequences are SGHTA and FQGNSA. CDR3 amino acids: CASSASGTSHEQYF. The CDR3 nucleotides read TGTGCCAGCAGCGCAAGTGGGACTAGCCACGAGCAGTACTTC.

The gene calls are TRBV6-2 or TRBV6-3 and TRBJ1-2; possibly TRBD1 for D (5 bases). Per the germline V gene, CDR1 is MNHEY and CDR2 is SVGEGT. The CDR3 has 12 amino acids. The V gene lost 4 bases and the J gene lost 8 bases, with 11 bases spanning the gap. The CDR3 region has the DNA TGTGCCAGCAGTTCAGCGGGGGAAGGCTACACCTTC. Translating gives CASSSAGEGYTF.

The V call is TRBV10-3, the J call TRBJ2-6, with D uncertain. The CDR3 sequence is 17 residues long. V was shortened by 3 bases and J by 0 bases, with 12 bases between the two germline ends. Germline V gene data show CDR1 as ENHRY and CDR2 as SYGVKD. This chain's CDR3 is CAISDSQLSSGANVLTF. CDR3 sequence (DNA): TGTGCCATCAGTGACAGTCAGCTCTCCTCTGGGGCCAACGTCCTGACTTTC.

This clonotype was detected only a few times. V and J are TRBV18 and TRBJ2-1, with 10 bases aligning to TRBD2. Looked up from germline, CDR1 is KGHSH and CDR2 is LQKENI. CDR3 size: 16 residues. The junction had 7 bases not matched to a gene; V was cut back by 3 bases and J by 5 bases. CDR3 coding DNA: TGTGCCAGCTCACCCCCTAGCGGGAGTGGGAACAATGAGCAGTTCTTC. Translation gives CASSPPSGSGNNEQFF. The entire variable domain, with the rest obtained from reference TRBV18 and TRBJ2-1, is as follows: NAGVMQNPRHLVRRRGQEARLRCSPMKGHSHVYWYRQLPEEGLKFMVYLQKENIIDESGMPKERFSAEFPKEGPSILRIQQVVRGDSAAYFCASSPPSGSGNNEQFFGPGTRLTVL.

This clonotype has only a few counts. The genes are TRBV14 and TRBJ2-3, with 10 bases aligning to TRBD2. The CDR3 has 19 amino acids. Germline CDR1 and CDR2: SGHDN and FVKESK. The V and J ends lost 0 bases and 4 bases, in that order; junction bases with no gene match: 13. In DNA form, the CDR3 reads TGTGCCAGCAGCCAAGAAGAACTAGCGGGACCCTATGCATCAGATACGCAGTATTTT. Protein product: CASSQEELAGPYASDTQYF.

In this sample, this clonotype turned up a few times. The V and J genes are TRBV7-9 and TRBJ2-3; possible D gene TRBD1, 5 bases. The CDR3 consists of 14 residues. Germline V gene data show CDR1 as SEHNR and CDR2 as FQNEAQ (reference sequence). V lost 6 bases and J 0 bases, leaving 10 bases between the germline ends. For the CDR3, the DNA is TGTGCCAGCAGACAGGACGCTAGCACAGATACGCAGTATTTT. Translated, it gives CASRQDASTDTQYF.

This clonotype turned up a few times. The genes are TRBV7-9 and TRBJ2-1; perhaps TRBD2 as D (5 bases). V was trimmed by 11 bases and J by 0 bases, leaving 11 bases between them. Looked up from germline, CDR1 is SEHNR and CDR2 is FQNEAQ (reference sequence). This CDR3 comprises 13 residues. CDR3 amino acids: CAGSRASYNEQFF. CDR3 in DNA: TGTGCCGGATCGAGGGCCTCCTACAATGAGCAGTTCTTC.

At least ten counts were recorded for this clonotype. This chain links TRBV20-1 with TRBJ2-1, with 14 nucleotides matching TRBD2. This CDR3 is 18 amino acids long. CDR1 and CDR2 from the germline V gene are DFQATT and SNEGSKA (reference sequence). With 2 bases clipped from V and 9 bases from J, the junction kept 15 bases outside the gene matches. The CDR3 loop reads CSARRRRLAGGPAGEQFF. DNA of the CDR3: TGCAGTGCTAGACGTAGACGACTAGCGGGAGGGCCGGCGGGTGAGCAGTTCTTC.

The rearrangement joins TRBV7-9 to TRBJ2-3; no firm D call. The CDR3 loop spans 13 amino acids. The germline V gene encodes CDR1 SEHNR and CDR2 FQNEAQ (reference sequence). Trimming left V 3 bases short and J 2 bases short, with 6 bases between. The CDR3 loop reads CASSFLDTDTQYF. As DNA, the CDR3 is TGTGCCAGCAGCTTTCTCGACACAGATACGCAGTATTTT.

This clonotype was detected only a few times. This rearrangement joins TRBV7-9 to TRBJ1-1, with 7 positions matching TRBD1. This CDR3 has 13 amino acids. Germline assignment: CDR1 SEHNR and CDR2 FQNEAQ (reference sequence). The ends lost 5 bases at V and 4 bases at J; junction bases unmatched: 4. CDR3 sequence: CASSPGGVTEAFF. The CDR3 bases are TGTGCCAGCAGCCCAGGGGGGGTCACTGAAGCTTTCTTT.

This clonotype has more than one count but fewer than ten. This chain connects TRBV5-1 to TRBJ2-5, with D possibly called TRBD1 or TRBD2 (5 bases each). Trimming took 0 bases from V and 3 from J, leaving 9 bases between them. The CDR3 contains 14 residues. Germline loops: CDR1 SGHRS, CDR2 YFSETQ. Here the CDR3 DNA reads TGCGCCAGCAGCTTGGTGTTGGGGGAAGAGACCCAGTACTTC. Translating it yields CASSLVLGEETQYF.

This clonotype was detected only a few times. This chain joins TRBV20-1 and TRBJ2-5; a possible D gene is TRBD1 (6 bases). The CDR3 runs 13 residues. V lost 4 bases to trimming and J lost 1 base, with 10 bases between them. Germline CDR1 reads DFQATT; CDR2 reads SNEGSKA (reference sequence). For the CDR3, the DNA is TGCAGTGCTACCCGGACAGTCCAAGAGACCCAGTACTTC. Translating gives CSATRTVQETQYF.

This clonotype has just one count. V and J are TRBV4-1 and TRBJ2-5; perhaps TRBD2 as D (5 bases). Trimming shortened V by 2 bases and J by 1 base, and 8 bases separated the two germline ends. The germline CDR1 and CDR2 sequences are MGHRA and YSYEKL. There are 14 residues in the CDR3. The CDR3 protein is CASSQIEGQETQYF. Here the CDR3 DNA reads TGCGCCAGCAGCCAAATTGAGGGCCAAGAGACCCAGTACTTC.

This clonotype was counted between two and nine times. The CDR3 nucleotides are TGCAGCGCCCAAGATTGGGGGGAGCTGTTTTTT. It translates to CSAQDWGELFF. The chain links TRBV29-1 to TRBJ2-2; D gene unclear. The CDR3 runs to 11 residues. The germline V gene has CDR1 SQVTM and CDR2 ANQGSEA. V lost 7 bases to trimming and J lost 8 bases, with 11 bases between them.

This clonotype was observed a handful of times. CDR3 DNA sequence: TGCGCCAGCAGCCCGGTGGCAGGCGCTGGGCCCCAGCATTTT. Residues: CASSPVAGAGPQHF. This chain connects TRBV4-3 to TRBJ1-5, with unresolved D. Trimming shortened V by 4 bases and J by 9 bases, and 16 bases separated the two germline ends. The CDR3 extends over 14 amino acids. Germline values: CDR1 LGHNA, CDR2 YSLEER.

The chain couples TRBV24-1 to TRBJ2-1, with D perhaps TRBD1 or TRBD2 (5 bases each). This CDR3 contains 15 residues. Germline V lookup: CDR1 KGHDR, CDR2 SFDVKD. V gave up 5 bases and J gave up 4 bases, with 14 bases separating them. CDR3 residues: CATSALGDGYNEQFF. In nucleotides, the CDR3 is TGTGCCACCAGTGCCCTCGGGGACGGTTACAATGAGCAGTTCTTC.

The V gene is TRBV12-3 or TRBV12-4, the J gene TRBJ2-7; D gene ambiguous. The V end was cut by 1 base, the J end by 2 bases, with 6 bases between. This CDR3 contains 13 residues. CDR3: CASSLGYPYEQYF. CDR3 nucleotide sequence: TGTGCCAGCAGTTTAGGATACCCCTACGAGCAGTACTTC.

This clonotype has at least ten counts. This chain connects TRBV6-4 to TRBJ1-2; D not certain. Germline V gives CDR1 MRHNA, CDR2 SNTAGT. V dropped 2 bases and J dropped 5 bases, with 3 bases sitting between them. The CDR3 sequence is 11 residues long. CDR3: CASSDRYGYTF. DNA for the CDR3: TGTGCCAGCAGTGACCGGTATGGCTACACCTTC.

CDR3 sequence: CASRPPHEGETQYF. CDR3 DNA: TGTGCCAGCAGACCACCACATGAGGGGGAGACCCAGTACTTC. The chain couples TRBV28 to TRBJ2-5; D tentatively reads TRBD1 or TRBD2 (5 bases each). Germline CDR1 is MDHEN and CDR2 is SYDVKM. The CDR3 runs 14 residues. The germline V and J ends were trimmed by 6 bases and 5 bases, with 16 bases remaining between them.

J is TRBJ1-1 and V is TRBV5-1; D perhaps matches TRBD1 (5 bases). Trimming left V 0 bases short and J 1 base short, with 10 bases between. This CDR3 comprises 15 residues. Germline-derived CDR1 and CDR2 are SGHRS and YFSETQ. The CDR3 loop is CASSLEEGRNTEAFF. The CDR3 DNA reads as TGCGCCAGCAGCTTGGAAGAGGGGCGGAACACTGAAGCTTTCTTT. The full variable domain, completed using reference TRBV5-1 and TRBJ1-1, is KAGVTQTPRYLIKTRGQQVTLSCSPISGHRSVSWYQQTPGQGLQFLFEYFSETQRNKGNFPGRFSGRQFSNSRSEMNVSTLELGDSALYLCASSLEEGRNTEAFFGQGTRLTVV.

DNA of the CDR3: TGTGCCAGCAGCCCCCAGACAGGGGATGGGCAAGAGACCCAGTACTTC. Its translation: CASSPQTGDGQETQYF. This rearrangement joins TRBV12-3 or TRBV12-4 to TRBJ2-5; 8 bases are shared with TRBD1. Trimming cost V 6 bases and J 2 bases; bases outside gene matches: 11. The CDR3 is 16 residues long.

This clonotype was detected only a few times. The chain links TRBV27 to TRBJ1-5; D is possibly TRBD1 (5 bases). Per germline, CDR1 MNHEY and CDR2 SMNVEV (reference sequence). Trimming took off 2 bases at V and 4 bases at J, with 12 bases between the two ends. The CDR3 is 15 residues long. The chain's CDR3 is CASSLRDGTNQPQHF. The CDR3 coding sequence is TGTGCCAGCAGTTTACGGGACGGAACGAATCAGCCCCAGCATTTT.